The entry below gives a single T cell receptor (beta chain) sequence along with its context. This record comes from a study of siplizumab effects on memory and regulatory T cells. Clones were read by immunoSEQ multiplex PCR, and TCRdb kept only the in-frame ones, dropping some. The profile shows 95,000 to 100,000 clones, 80% to 95% of them singletons. The CDR3 runs 12 residues. V lost 2 bases and J 12 bases, leaving 16 bases between the germline ends. CDR1 and CDR2 (germline): GTSNPN, SVGIG (reference sequence). Sequences were obtained from non-Treg CD4+ T cells sorted from blood. This sequence was found in a human donor in good health. The rearrangement links TRBV30 to TRBJ1-1, with D uncertain. CDR3 DNA: TGTGCCTGGAGTCATGGCCCCCCGGGATCTTTCTTT. Translated, it gives CAWSHGPPGSFF.